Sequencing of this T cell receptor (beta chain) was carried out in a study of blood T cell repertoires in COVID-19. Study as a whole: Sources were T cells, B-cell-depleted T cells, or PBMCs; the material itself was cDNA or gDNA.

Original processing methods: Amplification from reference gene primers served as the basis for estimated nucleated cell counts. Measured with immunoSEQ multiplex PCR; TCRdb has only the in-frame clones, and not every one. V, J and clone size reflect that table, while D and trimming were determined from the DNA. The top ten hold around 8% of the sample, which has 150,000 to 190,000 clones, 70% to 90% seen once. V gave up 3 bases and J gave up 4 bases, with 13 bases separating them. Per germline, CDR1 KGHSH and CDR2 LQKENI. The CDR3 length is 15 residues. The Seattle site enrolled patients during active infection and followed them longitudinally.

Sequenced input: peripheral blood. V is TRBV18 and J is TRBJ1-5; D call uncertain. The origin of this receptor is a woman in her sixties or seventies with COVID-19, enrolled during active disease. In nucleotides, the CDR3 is TGTGCCAGCTCACCCCGCGCGGGAGGGAATCAGCCCCAGCATTTT. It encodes CASSPRAGGNQPQHF.